These T cell receptor beta chains were read from a single sample in a study of CD8+ T cells in alopecia areata. Data came from immunoSEQ multiplex PCR; TCRdb stores just in-frame clones and leaves some out. The profile covers approximately 210,000 clones, with approximately 67% appearing a single time and approximately 1.3% taken by the ten largest. The sequencing here drew on CD4+ T cells sorted from blood, taken at approximately week 50, from a patient treated with tofacitinib. These receptors all come from a human donor with alopecia areata. Each CDR3 is given with its conserved first and last residue. The order of the fields is J gene, V gene, D gene, clone size, CDR3 protein, CDR3 DNA. A D gene is named only where the DNA matches it firmly. Size values are once, few and many counts, or a class for expanded clones, and some rows have none.

J: TRBJ1-2
V: TRBV29-1
D: TRBD1
size: NA
CDR3: CSVGGQVYGYTF
DNA: TGCAGCGTTGGCGGACAGGTGTATGGCTACACCTTC

J: TRBJ2-1
V: TRBV5-1
D: TRBD2
size: NA
CDR3: CASSSGTSGHNEQFF
DNA: TGCGCCAGCAGCTCCGGGACTAGCGGTCACAATGAGCAGTTCTTC

J: TRBJ2-1
V: TRBV7-2
D: NA
size: NA
CDR3: CASSFSPWDNEQFF
DNA: TGTGCCAGCAGCTTCAGTCCGTGGGACAATGAGCAGTTCTTC

J: TRBJ2-7
V: TRBV30
D: NA
size: once
CDR3: CAWSVQGPGEQYF
DNA: TGTGCCTGGAGTGTACAGGGCCCCGGTGAGCAGTACTTC

J: TRBJ2-5
V: TRBV5-1
D: NA
size: NA
CDR3: CASSLAGQGETQYF
DNA: TGCGCCAGCAGCTTGGCCGGGCAGGGCGAGACCCAGTACTTC

J: TRBJ2-1
V: TRBV2
D: TRBD2
size: NA
CDR3: CASSRGGGEQFF
DNA: TGTGCCAGCAGTCGGGGGGGCGGTGAGCAGTTCTTC

J: TRBJ2-1
V: TRBV4-1
D: NA
size: NA
CDR3: CASSQDLFAAQFF
DNA: TGCGCCAGCAGCCAAGATCTTTTCGCCGCGCAGTTCTTC

J: TRBJ1-2
V: TRBV29-1
D: TRBD1
size: NA
CDR3: CSVEMGTGFGYTF
DNA: TGCAGCGTTGAAATGGGGACAGGGTTTGGCTACACCTTC

J: TRBJ1-1
V: TRBV29-1
D: NA
size: NA
CDR3: CSVEDWASEAFF
DNA: TGCAGCGTTGAAGATTGGGCCTCTGAAGCTTTCTTT

J: TRBJ2-7
V: TRBV2
D: NA
size: NA
CDR3: CASRRLGSYEQYF
DNA: TGTGCCAGCAGGCGACTAGGGTCCTACGAGCAGTACTTC

J: TRBJ2-1
V: TRBV4-3
D: NA
size: NA
CDR3: CASSQAPANEQFF
DNA: TGCGCCAGCAGCCAGGCCCCAGCTAATGAGCAGTTCTTC

J: TRBJ1-2
V: TRBV30
D: TRBD1
size: NA
CDR3: CAWEPTGRGYGYTF
DNA: TGTGCCTGGGAGCCGACAGGGAGAGGCTATGGCTACACCTTC

J: TRBJ2-3
V: TRBV29-1
D: NA
size: few
CDR3: CSGSVVSDTQYF
DNA: TGCAGCGGTAGTGTGGTCTCAGATACGCAGTATTTT

J: TRBJ2-4
V: TRBV2
D: TRBD1
size: NA
CDR3: CASSDRGGKNIQYF
DNA: TGTGCCAGCAGCGACAGGGGAGGCAAAAACATTCAGTACTTC

J: TRBJ1-1
V: TRBV7-2
D: NA
size: NA
CDR3: CASSLGTLNTEAFF
DNA: TGTGCCAGCAGCTTAGGGACATTGAACACTGAAGCTTTCTTT

J: TRBJ2-7
V: TRBV7-2
D: NA
size: NA
CDR3: CASSLDTVRGEQYF
DNA: TGTGCCAGCAGCTTAGACACCGTGCGGGGCGAGCAGTACTTC

J: TRBJ1-3
V: TRBV30
D: NA
size: NA
CDR3: CAWSVQLGNTIYF
DNA: TGTGCCTGGAGTGTGCAACTTGGAAACACCATATATTTT

J: TRBJ1-6
V: TRBV6-1
D: NA
size: NA
CDR3: CASSEGSRTTNSPLHF
DNA: TGTGCCAGCAGTGAAGGGAGCAGGACCACGAATTCACCCCTCCACTTT

J: TRBJ1-2
V: TRBV19
D: NA
size: NA
CDR3: CASSIHRADYGYTF
DNA: TGTGCCAGTAGTATCCACAGGGCGGACTATGGCTACACCTTC

J: TRBJ2-2
V: TRBV5-1
D: NA
size: few
CDR3: CASSLEEAGELFF
DNA: TGCGCCAGCAGCTTGGAGGAGGCCGGGGAGCTGTTTTTT

J: TRBJ2-3
V: TRBV29-1
D: TRBD2
size: few
CDR3: CSVGISGGTFRADTQYF
DNA: TGCAGCGTTGGGATTAGCGGGGGGACTTTCCGCGCGGATACGCAGTATTTT

J: TRBJ2-6
V: TRBV30
D: TRBD1
size: NA
CDR3: CAWSPLRTGYSGANVLTF
DNA: TGTGCCTGGAGTCCACTTAGGACAGGCTACTCTGGGGCCAACGTCCTGACTTTC

J: TRBJ1-2
V: TRBV6-6
D: NA
size: NA
CDR3: CASRERVNGYTF
DNA: TGTGCCAGCAGGGAACGGGTTAATGGCTACACCTTC

J: TRBJ2-7
V: TRBV29-1
D: NA
size: NA
CDR3: CSYATDRSYEQYF
DNA: TGCAGCTACGCTACGGACAGATCCTACGAGCAGTACTTC

J: TRBJ2-7
V: TRBV9
D: NA
size: NA
CDR3: CASSVAVLPYEQYF
DNA: TGTGCCAGCAGCGTAGCTGTTTTGCCCTACGAGCAGTACTTC

J: TRBJ1-2
V: TRBV29-1
D: TRBD1
size: NA
CDR3: CSVWDREGNGYTF
DNA: TGCAGCGTTTGGGACAGGGAAGGAAATGGCTACACCTTC

J: TRBJ2-3
V: TRBV27
D: NA
size: NA
CDR3: CASSGQMESTDTQYF
DNA: TGTGCCAGCAGTGGGCAGATGGAGAGCACAGATACGCAGTATTTT

J: TRBJ1-2
V: TRBV30
D: NA
size: NA
CDR3: CAWRTGPNYGYTF
DNA: TGTGCCTGGAGGACGGGACCTAACTATGGCTACACCTTC

J: TRBJ2-7
V: TRBV25-1
D: TRBD1
size: NA
CDR3: CASSTWTGDDFRYEQYF
DNA: TGTGCCAGCAGTACCTGGACAGGGGACGACTTCAGATACGAGCAGTACTTC

J: TRBJ2-2
V: TRBV30
D: NA
size: NA
CDR3: CAWSAKRGFSGGELFF
DNA: TGTGCCTGGAGCGCGAAACGGGGCTTCAGCGGCGGGGAGCTGTTTTTT

J: TRBJ2-6
V: TRBV5-6
D: NA
size: NA
CDR3: CASSYSGLYSGANVLTF
DNA: TGTGCCAGCAGCTATTCGGGACTCTACTCTGGGGCCAACGTCCTGACTTTC

J: TRBJ2-1
V: TRBV10-2
D: TRBD2
size: NA
CDR3: CASSEFSGGRAYNEQFF
DNA: TGCGCCAGCAGTGAGTTTAGCGGGGGGAGGGCCTACAATGAGCAGTTCTTC

J: TRBJ2-7
V: TRBV29-1
D: TRBD1
size: NA
CDR3: CSVDNPGQGATTRDQYF
DNA: TGCAGCGTTGACAACCCAGGACAGGGGGCAACTACACGGGACCAGTACTTC

J: TRBJ1-1
V: TRBV4-1
D: NA
size: NA
CDR3: CASSQETNTEAFF
DNA: TGCGCCAGCAGCCAAGAGACGAACACTGAAGCTTTCTTT

J: TRBJ2-1
V: TRBV5-1
D: NA
size: few
CDR3: CASSLPSEISYNEQFF
DNA: TGCGCCAGCAGCTTGCCTAGCGAAATCTCCTACAATGAGCAGTTCTTC